The text below deals with one T cell receptor (beta chain). Its target is not known. Germline V gene data show CDR1 as MGHRA and CDR2 as YSYEKL. Deletions cut 3 bases from V and 10 bases from J, with 10 bases between. The CDR3 covers 13 residues. This specimen belongs to a study of blood T cells in healthy people across ages. Points from the study as a whole: The study found more naive CD4+ cells and higher diversity in long-lived than aged donors.

The use of a sample-barcoded 5' primer and a J-beta primer mix characterized a second PCR of roughly 7 to 11 cycles. TCRdb re-derived calls from the 5' RACE reads in MiXCR, one entry per CDR3 protein. The sample holds roughly 860,000 distinct CDR3 sequences, around two thirds seen once. The sample taken for sequencing was blood. This clonotype was obtained from a man aged 25 to 40 in good health. The V gene is TRBV4-1, the J gene TRBJ1-6; D remains unclear. The CDR3 bases are TGCGCCAGCAGCCATGACGTTTCCTCACCCCTCCACTTT. Its translation is CASSHDVSSPLHF.